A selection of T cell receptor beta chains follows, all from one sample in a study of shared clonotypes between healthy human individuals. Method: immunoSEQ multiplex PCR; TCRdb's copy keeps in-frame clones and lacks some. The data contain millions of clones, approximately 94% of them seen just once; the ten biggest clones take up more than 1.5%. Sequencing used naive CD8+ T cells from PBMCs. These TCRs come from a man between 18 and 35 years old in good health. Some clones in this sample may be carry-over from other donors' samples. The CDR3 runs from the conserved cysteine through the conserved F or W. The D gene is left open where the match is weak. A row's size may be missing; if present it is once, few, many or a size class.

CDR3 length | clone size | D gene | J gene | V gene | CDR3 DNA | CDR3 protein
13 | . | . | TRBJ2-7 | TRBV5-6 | TGTGCCAGCACACATGGGGGCTCCTACGAGCAGTACTTC | CASTHGGSYEQYF
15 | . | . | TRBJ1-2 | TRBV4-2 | TGTGCCAGCAGCCCCACCCTTCCAGGGAACTATGGCTACACCTTC | CASSPTLPGNYGYTF
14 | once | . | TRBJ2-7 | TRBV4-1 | TGCGCCAGCAGCCAGGGGACAACTTCCTACGAGCAGTACTTC | CASSQGTTSYEQYF
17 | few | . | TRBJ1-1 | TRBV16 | TGTGCCAGCAGCCTTGGACAGTTACACACTAAAAACACTGAAGCTTTCTTT | CASSLGQLHTKNTEAFF
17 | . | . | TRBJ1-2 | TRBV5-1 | TGCGCCAGCAGCTCCACCCCCGACAGGACCCCTAACTATGGCTACACCTTC | CASSSTPDRTPNYGYTF
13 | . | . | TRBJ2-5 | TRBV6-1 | TGTGCCAGCCCAGGGGTGATCGAAGAGACCCAGTACTTC | CASPGVIEETQYF
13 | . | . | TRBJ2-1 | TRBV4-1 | TGCGCCAGCCAGGGAGGAGGGCGCAATGAGCAGTTCTTC | CASQGGGRNEQFF
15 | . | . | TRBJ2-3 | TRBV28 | TGTGCCAGCAGTTTATCCCCCGCTAGCACAGATACGCAGTATTTT | CASSLSPASTDTQYF
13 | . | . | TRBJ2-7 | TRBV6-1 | TGTGCCAGCAGTGAAACCCCTTCCTACGAGCAGTACTTC | CASSETPSYEQYF
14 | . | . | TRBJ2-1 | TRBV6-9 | TGTGCCAGGTCTTGGCGTTCCTCAAACAATGAGCAGTTCTTC | CARSWRSSNNEQFF
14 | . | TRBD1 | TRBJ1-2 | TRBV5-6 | TGTGCCAGCAGCAGCGACAGGGGAGAGTATGGCTACACCTTC | CASSSDRGEYGYTF
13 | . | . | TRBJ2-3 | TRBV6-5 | TGTGCCAGCAGCCCCCGCGGGGCAGATACGCAGTATTTT | CASSPRGADTQYF
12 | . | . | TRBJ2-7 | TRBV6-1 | TGTGCCAGCTTCGACACCCGCTACGAGCAGTACTTC | CASFDTRYEQYF
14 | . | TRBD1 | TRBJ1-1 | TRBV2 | TGTGCCAGCAGGTTGACAGGGGAGGCGGCTGAAGCTTTCTTT | CASRLTGEAAEAFF
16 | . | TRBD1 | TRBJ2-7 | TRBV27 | TGTGCCAGCAGTTGGACCGGGACAGGGTCAGGCTACGAGCAGTACTTC | CASSWTGTGSGYEQYF
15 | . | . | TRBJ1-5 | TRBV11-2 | TGTGCCAGCAGCACCACCGGGAAAAGCAATCAGCCCCAGCATTTT | CASSTTGKSNQPQHF
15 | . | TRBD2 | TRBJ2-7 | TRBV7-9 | TGTGCCAGCAGCTCCGGGACTAGCGAATCCTACGAGCAGTACTTC | CASSSGTSESYEQYF
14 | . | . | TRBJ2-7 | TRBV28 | TGTGCCAGCAGTCGTACGGGACTTAACTACGAGCAGTACTTC | CASSRTGLNYEQYF
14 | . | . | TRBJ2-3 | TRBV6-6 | TGTGCCAGCAGTTACGTTAGTTCAACAGATACGCAGTATTTT | CASSYVSSTDTQYF
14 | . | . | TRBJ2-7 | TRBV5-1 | TGCGCCAGCAGCTTGGACAGGGACTCCTACGAGCAGTACTTC | CASSLDRDSYEQYF
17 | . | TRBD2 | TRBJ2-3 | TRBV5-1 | TGCGCCAGCAGCCGAACGACTAGCGGGAGGGGCACAGATACGCAGTATTTT | CASSRTTSGRGTDTQYF
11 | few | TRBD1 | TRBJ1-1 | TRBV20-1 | TGCAGTGCAAGACAGGGGGCTGAAGCTTTCTTT | CSARQGAEAFF
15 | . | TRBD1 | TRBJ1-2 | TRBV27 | TGTGCCAGCAGTTTTTATGGACAGGCTATATATGGCTACACCTTC | CASSFYGQAIYGYTF
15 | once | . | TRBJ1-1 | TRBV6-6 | TGTGCCAGCAGCCCCACGGAAGGGAGAAACACTGAAGCTTTCTTT | CASSPTEGRNTEAFF
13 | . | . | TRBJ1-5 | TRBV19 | TGTGCCAGTACTCGACAGAGCAATCAGCCCCAGCATTTT | CASTRQSNQPQHF
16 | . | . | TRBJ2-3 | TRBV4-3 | TGCGCCAGCAGCCAAGGCGGCATTGGATTCACAGATACGCAGTATTTT | CASSQGGIGFTDTQYF
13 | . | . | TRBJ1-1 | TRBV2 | TGTGCCATCCGGGTCCGGGGCGTCACTAAAGCTTTCTTT | CAIRVRGVTKAFF
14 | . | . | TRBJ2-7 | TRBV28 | TGTGCCAGCGTCCCCCACGAGAACTCCTACGAGCAGTACTTC | CASVPHENSYEQYF
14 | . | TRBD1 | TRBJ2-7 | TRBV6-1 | TGTGCCAGCAGTGGCCAGGGGGCGCCCTACGAGCAGTACTTC | CASSGQGAPYEQYF
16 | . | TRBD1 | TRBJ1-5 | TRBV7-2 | TGTGCCAGCAGCTTAGGCCTACAGGGGGCAAATCAGCCCCAGCATTTT | CASSLGLQGANQPQHF
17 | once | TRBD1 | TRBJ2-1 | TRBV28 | TGTGCCAGCAGTTTACGTGACAGGGTGAGCTCCTACAATGAGCAGTTCTTC | CASSLRDRVSSYNEQFF
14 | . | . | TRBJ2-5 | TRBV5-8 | TGTGCCAGCAGCCCGGGGGGCTGGGCCAAGACCCAGTACTTC | CASSPGGWAKTQYF
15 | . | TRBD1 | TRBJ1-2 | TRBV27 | TGTGCCAGCAGTGCTAGGGGGCAGGTCCAGGATGGCTACACCTTC | CASSARGQVQDGYTF
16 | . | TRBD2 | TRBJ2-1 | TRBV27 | TGTGCCAGCAGTTTATCGGGACTAGCGGGGTACAATGAGCAGTTCTTC | CASSLSGLAGYNEQFF
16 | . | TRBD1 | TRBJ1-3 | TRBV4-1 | TGCGCCAGCAGCCAGGACGACAGGGGAAGTAGAAACACCATATATTTT | CASSQDDRGSRNTIYF
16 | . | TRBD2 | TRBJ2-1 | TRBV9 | TGTGCCAGCAGCGCGGGACTAGCGGGAGGCCTCGAGGAGCAGTTCTTC | CASSAGLAGGLEEQFF
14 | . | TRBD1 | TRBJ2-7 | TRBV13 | TGTGCCAGCAGCCTAGGACAGGGTGCCTACGAGCAGTACTTC | CASSLGQGAYEQYF
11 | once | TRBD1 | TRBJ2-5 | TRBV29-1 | TGCAGCGCGGCCGGTGGGGGACAGGGCGACTTC | CSAAGGGQGDF
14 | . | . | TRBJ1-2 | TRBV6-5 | TGTGCCAGCAGTTACAGGATCTTAGGGTATGGCTACACCTTC | CASSYRILGYGYTF
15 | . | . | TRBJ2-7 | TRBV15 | TGTGCCACCAGCAGAAAAAAGACAAAAATTATGGAGCAGTACTTC | CATSRKKTKIMEQYF
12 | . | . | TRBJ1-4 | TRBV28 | TGTGCCAGCAGGACCAGGGCTGAAAAACTGTTTTTT | CASRTRAEKLFF
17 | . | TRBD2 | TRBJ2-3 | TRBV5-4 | TGTGCCAGCAGCTGGACTAGCGGGAGGGCACGCACAGATACGCAGTATTTT | CASSWTSGRARTDTQYF
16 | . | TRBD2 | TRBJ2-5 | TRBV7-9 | TGTGCCAGTAGGATGTGGCGGGAGGGGTACCAAGAGACCCAGTACTTC | CASRMWREGYQETQYF
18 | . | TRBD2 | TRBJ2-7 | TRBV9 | TGTGCCAGCAGCGTTGACGGGAGGGCCTCGGTTAGTTTCTACGAGCAGTACTTC | CASSVDGRASVSFYEQYF
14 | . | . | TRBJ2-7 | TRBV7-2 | TGTGCCAGCAGCTTAGGTTCCGTCTCCTACGAGCAGTACTTC | CASSLGSVSYEQYF
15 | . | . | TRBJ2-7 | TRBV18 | TGTGCCAGCTCACCATTCAAGGCCCCTACCTACGAGCAGTACTTC | CASSPFKAPTYEQYF
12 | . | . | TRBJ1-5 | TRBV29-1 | TGCAGCGCCGGGGAGAGCAATCAGCCCCAGCATTTT | CSAGESNQPQHF
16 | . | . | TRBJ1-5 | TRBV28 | TGTGCCACCTGGAAAGGGTTGGAAATTAGCAATCAGCCCCAGCATTTT | CATWKGLEISNQPQHF
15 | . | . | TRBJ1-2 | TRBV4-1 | TGCGCCAGCAGCCATGGACAGTGGTCTAACTATGGCTACACCTTC | CASSHGQWSNYGYTF
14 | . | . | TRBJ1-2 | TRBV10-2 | TGCGCCAGCACGGCAGGAGGGTACAACTATGGCTACACCTTC | CASTAGGYNYGYTF
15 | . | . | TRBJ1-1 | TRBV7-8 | TGTGCCAGCAGCTTAGCCGCAGGGGTGAACACTGAAGCTTTCTTT | CASSLAAGVNTEAFF